This note documents a single T cell receptor beta chain sequence. The data were obtained in a study of shared clonotypes between healthy human individuals. Generated by immunoSEQ multiplex PCR, the TCRdb table keeps only in-frame clones and is missing some. In the table there are about 2.4 million clones, approximately 92% of which are singletons. The V segment lost 8 bases and the J segment 9 bases; nucleotides outside the gene matches: 12. The germline gives CDR1 WSHSY, CDR2 SAAADI. The CDR3 is made up of 14 amino acids. Sequenced input: naive CD4+ T cells sorted from blood. The subset denotes: CD45RA+ positively selected. V and J are TRBV10-2 and TRBJ2-1, with TRBD2 identical over 8 bases. This TCR was sampled from a man between 18 and 29 years old in good health. CDR3 sequence reads: CASREGSSVGEQFF. The DNA of the CDR3 is TGCGCCAGCCGGGAGGGTAGCTCCGTTGGTGAGCAGTTCTTC.